The T cell receptor beta chain described here comes from a study of T cell responses to AZD1222 COVID-19 vaccine. Study-wide findings and caveats: Elevations in Spike-specific TCR breadth and depth followed administration of two AZD1222 doses. Among AZD1222 vaccinees, only 5 or 6 were seropositive at baseline.

Assay used: immunoSEQ multiplex PCR; TCRdb lists only in-frame clones, some missing. The table includes around 190,000 clones, 85% to 95% detected once. The germline gives CDR1 SGDLS, CDR2 YYNGEE. The V end was cut by 0 bases, the J end by 10 bases, with 16 bases between. CDR3 length: 14 residues. In the case of this clone: Its antigen is not identified.

The material was peripheral blood, obtained on day 0 of AZD1222 vaccination. The chain uses TRBV9 and TRBJ1-1; D uncertain. The sequence was obtained from an adult in good health. The CDR3 reads CASSVDSVGIGAFF. The DNA of the CDR3 is TGTGCCAGCAGCGTAGACTCGGTGGGAATTGGAGCTTTCTTT.